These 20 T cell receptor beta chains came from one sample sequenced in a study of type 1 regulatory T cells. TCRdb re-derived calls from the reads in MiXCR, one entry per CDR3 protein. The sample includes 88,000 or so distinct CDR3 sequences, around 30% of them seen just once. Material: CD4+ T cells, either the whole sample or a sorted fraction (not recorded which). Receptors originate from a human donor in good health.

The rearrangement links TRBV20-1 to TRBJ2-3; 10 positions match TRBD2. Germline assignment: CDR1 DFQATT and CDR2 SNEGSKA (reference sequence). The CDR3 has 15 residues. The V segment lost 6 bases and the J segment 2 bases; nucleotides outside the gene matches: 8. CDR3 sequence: CSATWTSGNTDTQYF. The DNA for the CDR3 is TGCAGTGCCACTTGGACTAGCGGCAACACAGATACGCAGTATTTT.

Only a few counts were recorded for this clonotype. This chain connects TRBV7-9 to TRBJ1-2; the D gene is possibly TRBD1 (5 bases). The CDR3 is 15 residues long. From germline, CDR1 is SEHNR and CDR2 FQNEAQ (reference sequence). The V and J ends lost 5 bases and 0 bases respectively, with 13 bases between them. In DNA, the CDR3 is TGTGCCAGCAGCCTTACAGGATTACCTAACTATGGCTACACCTTC. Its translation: CASSLTGLPNYGYTF.

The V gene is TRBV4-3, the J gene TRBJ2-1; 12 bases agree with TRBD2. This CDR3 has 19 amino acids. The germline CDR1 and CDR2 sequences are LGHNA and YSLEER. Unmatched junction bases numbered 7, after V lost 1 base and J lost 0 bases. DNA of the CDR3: TGCGCCAGCAGCCAAGGTAGGACTAGCGGGGCGAGCTCCTACAATGAGCAGTTCTTC. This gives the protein CASSQGRTSGASSYNEQFF.

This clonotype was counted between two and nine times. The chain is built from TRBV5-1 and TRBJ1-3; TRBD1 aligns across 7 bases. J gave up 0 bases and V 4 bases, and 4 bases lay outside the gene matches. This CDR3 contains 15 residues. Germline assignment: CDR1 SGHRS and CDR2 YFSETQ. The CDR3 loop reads CASSPGTASGNTIYF. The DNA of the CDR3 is TGCGCCAGCAGCCCGGGGACAGCCTCTGGAAACACCATATATTTT.

CDR3 region: CASSPQGAQETQYF. CDR3 coding DNA: TGTGCCAGCAGCCCACAGGGGGCACAAGAGACCCAGTACTTC. This rearrangement joins TRBV7-9 to TRBJ2-5, with TRBD1 matching over 9 bases. J gave up 2 bases and V 5 bases, and 3 bases lay outside the gene matches. In germline, CDR1 is SEHNR, CDR2 FQNEAQ (reference sequence). This CDR3 region has 14 residues. The entire variable domain, with the rest obtained from reference TRBV7-9 and TRBJ2-5, is as follows: DTGVSQNPRHKITKRGQNVTFRCDPISEHNRLYWYRQTLGQGPEFLTYFQNEAQLEKSRLLSDRFSAERPKGSFSTLEIQRTEQGDSAMYLCASSPQGAQETQYFGPGTRLLVL.

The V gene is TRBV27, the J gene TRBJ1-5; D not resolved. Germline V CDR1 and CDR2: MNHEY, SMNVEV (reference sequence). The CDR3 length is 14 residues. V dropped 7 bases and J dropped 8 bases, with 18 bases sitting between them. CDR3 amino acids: CASKGLAVGEPQHF. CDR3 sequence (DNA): TGTGCCAGCAAAGGGCTCGCGGTGGGTGAGCCCCAGCATTTT.

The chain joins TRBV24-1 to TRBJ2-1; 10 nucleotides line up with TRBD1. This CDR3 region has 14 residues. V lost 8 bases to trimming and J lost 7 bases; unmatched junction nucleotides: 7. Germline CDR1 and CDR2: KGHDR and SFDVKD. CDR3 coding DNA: TGTGCCACCAAGGGGACAGGGGTTCAGAATGAGCAGTTCTTC. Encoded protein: CATKGTGVQNEQFF.

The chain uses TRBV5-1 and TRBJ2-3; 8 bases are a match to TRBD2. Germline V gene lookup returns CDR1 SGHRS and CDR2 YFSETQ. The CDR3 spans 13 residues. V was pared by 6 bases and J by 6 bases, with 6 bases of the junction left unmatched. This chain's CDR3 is CASNREGADTQYF. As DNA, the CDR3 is TGCGCCAGCAATCGGGAGGGAGCGGATACGCAGTATTTT.

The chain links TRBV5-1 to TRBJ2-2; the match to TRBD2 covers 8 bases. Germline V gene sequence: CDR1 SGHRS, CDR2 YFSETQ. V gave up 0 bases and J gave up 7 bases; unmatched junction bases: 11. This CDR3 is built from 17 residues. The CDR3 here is CASSLDPGGPIGGELFF. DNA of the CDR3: TGCGCCAGCAGCTTGGATCCGGGAGGGCCGATCGGCGGGGAGCTGTTTTTT.

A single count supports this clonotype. The CDR3 loop is CASSQRYSGKVETQYF. In DNA, the CDR3 is TGTGCCAGCAGCCAACGCTATAGCGGGAAGGTGGAGACCCAGTACTTC. The genes are TRBV3-1 and TRBJ2-5; 8 bases are a match to TRBD2. CDR1 and CDR2 from the germline V gene are LGHDT and YNNKEL (reference sequence). This CDR3 comprises 16 residues. The ends lost 2 bases at V and 5 bases at J; junction bases unmatched: 10.

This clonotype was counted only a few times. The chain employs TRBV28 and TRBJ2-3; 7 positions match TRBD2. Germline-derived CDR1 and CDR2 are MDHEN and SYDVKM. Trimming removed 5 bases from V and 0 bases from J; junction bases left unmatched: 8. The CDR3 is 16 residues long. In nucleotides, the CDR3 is TGTGCCAGCAGTCTACCGGGGGGACGGAGCACAGATACGCAGTATTTT. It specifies CASSLPGGRSTDTQYF.

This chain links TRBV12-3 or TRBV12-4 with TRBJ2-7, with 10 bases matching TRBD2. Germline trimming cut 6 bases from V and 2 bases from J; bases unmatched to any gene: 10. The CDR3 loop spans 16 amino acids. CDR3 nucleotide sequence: TGTGCCAGCAGACCCGGGCTAGCGGGAGTAGCCTACGAGCAGTACTTC. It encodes CASRPGLAGVAYEQYF.

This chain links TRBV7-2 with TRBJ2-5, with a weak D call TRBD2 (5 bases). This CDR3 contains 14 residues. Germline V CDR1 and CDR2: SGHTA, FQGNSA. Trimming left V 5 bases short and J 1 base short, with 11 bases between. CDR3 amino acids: CASSLDWSQETQYF. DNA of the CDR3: TGTGCCAGCAGCCTGGACTGGTCCCAAGAGACCCAGTACTTC.

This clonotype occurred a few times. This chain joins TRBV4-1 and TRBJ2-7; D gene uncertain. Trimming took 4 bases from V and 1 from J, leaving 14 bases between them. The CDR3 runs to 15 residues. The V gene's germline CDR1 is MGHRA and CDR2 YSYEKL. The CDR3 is CASSLGPSDSYEQYF. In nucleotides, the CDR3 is TGCGCCAGCAGCCTTGGGCCTTCGGATTCCTACGAGCAGTACTTC.

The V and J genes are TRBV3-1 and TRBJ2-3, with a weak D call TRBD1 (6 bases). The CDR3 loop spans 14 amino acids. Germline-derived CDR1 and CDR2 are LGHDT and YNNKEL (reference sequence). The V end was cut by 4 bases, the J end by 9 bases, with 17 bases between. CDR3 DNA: TGTGCCAGCAGCCCGACTCCACAGGGTTCAACGCAGTATTTT. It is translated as CASSPTPQGSTQYF.

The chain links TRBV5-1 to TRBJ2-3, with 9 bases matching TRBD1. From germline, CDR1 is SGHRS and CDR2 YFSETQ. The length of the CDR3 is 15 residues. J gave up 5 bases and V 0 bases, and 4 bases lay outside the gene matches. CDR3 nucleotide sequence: TGCGCCAGCAGCTTGGACAGGGGGCGAGGAGATACGCAGTATTTT. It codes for CASSLDRGRGDTQYF.

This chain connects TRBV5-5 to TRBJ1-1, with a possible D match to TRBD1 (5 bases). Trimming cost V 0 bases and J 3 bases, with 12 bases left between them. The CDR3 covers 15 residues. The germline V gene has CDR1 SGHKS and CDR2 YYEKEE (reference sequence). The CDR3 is CASSLVQGGDTEAFF. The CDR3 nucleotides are TGTGCCAGCAGCTTGGTGCAGGGTGGGGACACTGAAGCTTTCTTT.

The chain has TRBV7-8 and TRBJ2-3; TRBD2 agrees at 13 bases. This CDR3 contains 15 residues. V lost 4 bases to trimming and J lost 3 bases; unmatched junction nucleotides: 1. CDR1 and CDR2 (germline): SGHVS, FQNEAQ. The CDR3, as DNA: TGTGCCAGCAGCTCGGGACTAGCGGGGACAGATACGCAGTATTTT. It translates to CASSSGLAGTDTQYF. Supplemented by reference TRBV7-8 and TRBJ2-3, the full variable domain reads GAGVSQSPRYKVAKRGQDVALRCDPISGHVSLFWYQQALGQGPEFLTYFQNEAQLDKSGLPSDRFFAERPEGSVSTLKIQRTQQEDSAVYLCASSSGLAGTDTQYFGPGTRLTVL.

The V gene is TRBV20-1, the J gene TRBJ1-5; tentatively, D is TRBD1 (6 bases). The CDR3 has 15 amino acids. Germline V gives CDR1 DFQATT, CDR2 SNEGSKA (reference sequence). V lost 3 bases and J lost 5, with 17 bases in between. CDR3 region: CSASQDRRRDQPQHF. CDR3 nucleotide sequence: TGCAGTGCTAGCCAAGACAGGAGAAGGGATCAGCCCCAGCATTTT.

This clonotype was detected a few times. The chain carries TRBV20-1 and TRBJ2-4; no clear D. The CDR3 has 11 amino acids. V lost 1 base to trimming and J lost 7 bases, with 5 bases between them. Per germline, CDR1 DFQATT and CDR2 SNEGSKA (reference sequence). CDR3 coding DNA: TGCAGTGCTAGAGTTAGTAACATTCAGTACTTC. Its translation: CSARVSNIQYF.